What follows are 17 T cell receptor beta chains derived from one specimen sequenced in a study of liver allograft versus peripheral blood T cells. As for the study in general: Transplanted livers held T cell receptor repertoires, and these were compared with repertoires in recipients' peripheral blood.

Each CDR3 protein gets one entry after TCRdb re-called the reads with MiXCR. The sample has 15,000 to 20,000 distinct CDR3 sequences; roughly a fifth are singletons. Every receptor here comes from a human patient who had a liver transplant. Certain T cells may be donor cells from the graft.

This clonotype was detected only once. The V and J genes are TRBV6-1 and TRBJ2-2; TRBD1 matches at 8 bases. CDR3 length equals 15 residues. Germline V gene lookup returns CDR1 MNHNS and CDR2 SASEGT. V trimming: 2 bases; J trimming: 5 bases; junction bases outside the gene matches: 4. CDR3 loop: CASSEQGARTGELFF. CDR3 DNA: TGTGCCAGCAGTGAACAGGGGGCGCGGACCGGGGAGCTGTTTTTT.

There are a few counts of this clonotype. CDR3 protein: CASSDDGNSPLHF. The CDR3 nucleotides read TGTGCCAGCAGCGACGACGGGAATTCACCCCTCCACTTT. The chain joins TRBV6-2 or TRBV6-3 to TRBJ1-6; D remains ambiguous. This CDR3 has 13 amino acids. Trimming removed 6 bases at V and 7 bases at J, with 10 bases between. Germline CDR1 MNHEY, CDR2 SVGEGT.

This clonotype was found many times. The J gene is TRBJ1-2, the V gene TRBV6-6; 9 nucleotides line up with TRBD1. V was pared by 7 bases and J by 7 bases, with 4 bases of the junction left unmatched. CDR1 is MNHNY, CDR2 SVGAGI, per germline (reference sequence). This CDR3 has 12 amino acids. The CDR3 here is CASKGTGTGYTF. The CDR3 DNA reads TGTGCCAGCAAGGGGACAGGGACTGGCTACACCTTC.

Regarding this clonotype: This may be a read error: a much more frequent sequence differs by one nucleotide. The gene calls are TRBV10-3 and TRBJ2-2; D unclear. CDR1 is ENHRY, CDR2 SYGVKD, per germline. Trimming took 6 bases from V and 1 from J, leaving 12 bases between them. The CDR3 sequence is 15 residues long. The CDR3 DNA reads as TGTGCCATCAGCACGTACAGCTTGAACACCGGGGAGCTGTTTTTT. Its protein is CAISTYSLNTGELFF.

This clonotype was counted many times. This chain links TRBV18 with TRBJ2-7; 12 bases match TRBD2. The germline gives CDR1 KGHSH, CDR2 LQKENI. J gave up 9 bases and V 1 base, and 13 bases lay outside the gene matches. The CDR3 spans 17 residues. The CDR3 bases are TGTGCCAGCTCACCACGAGGTCGGACTAGCGGGACCCTAGGGCAGTACTTC. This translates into CASSPRGRTSGTLGQYF. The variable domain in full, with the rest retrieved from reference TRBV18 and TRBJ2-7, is NAGVMQNPRHLVRRRGQEARLRCSPMKGHSHVYWYRQLPEEGLKFMVYLQKENIIDESGMPKERFSAEFPKEGPSILRIQQVVRGDSAAYFCASSPRGRTSGTLGQYFGPGTRLTVT.

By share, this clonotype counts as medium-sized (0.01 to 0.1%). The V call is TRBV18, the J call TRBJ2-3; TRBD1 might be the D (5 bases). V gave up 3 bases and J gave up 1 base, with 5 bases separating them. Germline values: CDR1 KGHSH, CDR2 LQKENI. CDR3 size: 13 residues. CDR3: CASSPRGTDTQYF. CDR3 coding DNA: TGTGCCAGCTCACCCAGGGGCACAGATACGCAGTATTTT.

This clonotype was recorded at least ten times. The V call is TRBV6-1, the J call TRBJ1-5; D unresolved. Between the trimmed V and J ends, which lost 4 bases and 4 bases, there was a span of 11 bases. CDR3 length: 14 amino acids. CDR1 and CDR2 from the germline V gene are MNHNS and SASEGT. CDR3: CASSVLVMNQPQHF. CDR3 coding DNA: TGTGCCAGCAGTGTATTAGTGATGAATCAGCCCCAGCATTTT.

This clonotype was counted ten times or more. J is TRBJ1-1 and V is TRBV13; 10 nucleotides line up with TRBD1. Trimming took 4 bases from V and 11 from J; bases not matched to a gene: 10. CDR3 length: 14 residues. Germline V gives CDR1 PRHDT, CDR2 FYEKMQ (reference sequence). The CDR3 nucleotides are TGTGCCAGCAGCTCACCGGGACAGGGGTTGGTGGCTTTCTTT. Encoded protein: CASSSPGQGLVAFF.

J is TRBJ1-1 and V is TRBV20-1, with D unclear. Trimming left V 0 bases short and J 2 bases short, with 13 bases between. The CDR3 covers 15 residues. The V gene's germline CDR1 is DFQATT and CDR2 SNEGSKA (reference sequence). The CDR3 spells CSARDIGAGNTEAFF. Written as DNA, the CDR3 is TGCAGTGCTAGAGATATCGGTGCTGGAAACACTGAAGCTTTCTTT.

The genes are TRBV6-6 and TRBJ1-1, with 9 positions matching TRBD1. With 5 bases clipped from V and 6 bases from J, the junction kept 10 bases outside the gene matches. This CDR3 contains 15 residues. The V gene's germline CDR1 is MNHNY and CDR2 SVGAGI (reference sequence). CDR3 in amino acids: CASSRVTGGVAEAFF. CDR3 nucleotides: TGTGCCAGCAGTCGGGTGACAGGGGGGGTGGCTGAAGCTTTCTTT.

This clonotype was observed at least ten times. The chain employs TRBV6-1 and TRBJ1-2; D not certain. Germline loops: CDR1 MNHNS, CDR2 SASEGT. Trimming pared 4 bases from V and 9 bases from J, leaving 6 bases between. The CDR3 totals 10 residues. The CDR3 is CASSVDSYTF. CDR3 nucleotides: TGTGCCAGCAGTGTCGACAGCTACACCTTC.

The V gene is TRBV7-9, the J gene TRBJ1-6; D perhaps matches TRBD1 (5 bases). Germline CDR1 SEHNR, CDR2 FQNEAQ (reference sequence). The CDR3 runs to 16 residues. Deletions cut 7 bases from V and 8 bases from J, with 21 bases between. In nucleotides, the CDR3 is TGTGCCAGCACCCGGGGGGAGGGGCCTACATATTCACCCCTCCACTTT. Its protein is CASTRGEGPTYSPLHF.

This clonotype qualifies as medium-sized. As DNA, the CDR3 is TGTGCCAGCTCACCGGGACAGGGTTCTCACGAGCAGTACTTC. Translating it yields CASSPGQGSHEQYF. The genes are TRBV18 and TRBJ2-7; 9 bases align to TRBD1. Germline trimming cut 3 bases from V and 5 bases from J; bases unmatched to any gene: 5. The length of the CDR3 is 14 residues. The germline CDR1 and CDR2 sequences are KGHSH and LQKENI.

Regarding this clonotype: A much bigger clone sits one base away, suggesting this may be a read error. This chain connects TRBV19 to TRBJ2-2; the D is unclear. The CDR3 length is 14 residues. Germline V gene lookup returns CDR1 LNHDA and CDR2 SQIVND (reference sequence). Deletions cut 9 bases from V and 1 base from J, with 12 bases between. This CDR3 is CASTQEGNTGELFF. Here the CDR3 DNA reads TGTGCCAGCACTCAGGAAGGGAACACCGGGGAGCTGTTTTTT.

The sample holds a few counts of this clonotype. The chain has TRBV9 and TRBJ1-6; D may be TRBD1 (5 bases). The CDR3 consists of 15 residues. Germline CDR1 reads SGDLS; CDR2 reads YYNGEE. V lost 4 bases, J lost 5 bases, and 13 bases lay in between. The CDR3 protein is CASSRGGLNNSPLHF. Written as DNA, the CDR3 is TGTGCCAGCAGCCGGGGGGGACTGAATAATTCACCCCTCCACTTT.

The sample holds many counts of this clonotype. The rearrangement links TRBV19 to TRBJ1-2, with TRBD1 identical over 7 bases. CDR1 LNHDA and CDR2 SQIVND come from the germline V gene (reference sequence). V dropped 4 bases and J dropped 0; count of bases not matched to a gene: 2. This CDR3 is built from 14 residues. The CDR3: CASSTGTANYGYTF. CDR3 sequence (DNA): TGTGCCAGTAGTACGGGGACAGCTAACTATGGCTACACCTTC.

Here the CDR3 reads CASTSTKNVNQPQHF. CDR3 DNA sequence: TGTGCCAGTACCTCGACAAAAAATGTTAATCAGCCCCAGCATTTT. The rearrangement joins TRBV19 to TRBJ1-5; D gene unclear. Trimming cost V 7 bases and J 4 bases, with 17 bases left between them. The V gene's germline CDR1 is LNHDA and CDR2 SQIVND (reference sequence). The CDR3 extends over 15 amino acids.